This section outlines one T cell receptor beta chain sequence together with its context. The CDR3 is made up of 16 amino acids. J was trimmed by 0 bases and V by 8 bases; bases with no gene match: 13. The germline gives CDR1 LNHDA, CDR2 SQIVND (reference sequence). Here immunoSEQ multiplex PCR was the method, and the copy in TCRdb shows in-frame clones only, minus some. This table holds about 120,000 clones, 87% found once. The data belong to a study of T cell responses to AZD1222 COVID-19 vaccine. V is TRBV19 and J is TRBJ2-7; 7 nucleotides align to TRBD1. The TCR comes from an adult who received the AZD1222 COVID-19 vaccine. Source: peripheral blood, taken 28 days after the second AZD1222 dose. CDR3 bases: TGTGCCAGTTATTGGGATTATCGGGACAGCTCCTACGAGCAGTACTTC. This encodes CASYWDYRDSSYEQYF.